The present TCR beta chain was sequenced within a study of cytomegalovirus exposure and HLA in healthy donors. General study points: In a later analysis, HLA-C alleles had the fewest associated TCRs, DRB1 alleles the most. Researchers reportedly found TCR beta sequences accurately predicted most subjects' HLA-A and HLA-B alleles. With further analysis later on, most CMV-associated TCR beta chains appeared HLA-restricted.

Comments on this clone: Its target is not known.

The PCR contained 60 Vbeta and 13 Jbeta primers. In the authors' methods: Later reanalysis found around 74 million unique TCR beta chains, roughly 10 million of them shared. Libraries were prepared by immunoSEQ multiplex PCR; TCRdb keeps only in-frame clonotypes and omits some of them. The V and J calls and clone size come from that table; D and trimming were worked out from the DNA. The table records about 160,000 clones, roughly four fifths of them present only once. Germline loops: CDR1 SGHAT, CDR2 FQNNGV. V was cut by 5 bases and J by 0 bases, with 13 bases left in between. There are 15 residues in the CDR3.

Sequenced material: PBMCs. The chain is built from TRBV11-2 and TRBJ1-2; D remains ambiguous. The source of this sequence is a woman in her 50s in good health and CMV-seropositive. In DNA, the CDR3 is TGTGCCAGCAGCCTATTCGGTGGTACTAACTATGGCTACACCTTC. This gives the protein CASSLFGGTNYGYTF.